Listed here is a single T cell receptor (beta chain). What it binds is unknown. CDR3 length: 15 residues. The germline V gene encodes CDR1 SGHTA and CDR2 FQGTGA. V lost 6 bases, J lost 10 bases, and 22 bases lay in between. These data originate in a study of T cells after yellow fever vaccination. The study, taken as a whole, reports: The secondary T-cell response peaked on day 5, not day 15, but was weaker. Most primary-vaccination clones reappeared after the booster (approximately 96% CD4, 88% CD8). The bulk population could contribute abundant contaminating clonotypes to FACS-sorted repertoires. Only a minor proportion of clonotypes was detected across both CD4 and CD8 compartments.

MiXCR was run by TCRdb on the 5' RACE reads, yielding one entry per CDR3 protein. The table shows about 300,000 distinct CDR3 sequences, with roughly 8.7% occurring only once. This TCR derives from a man aged 18 to 35 who received the YFV17D yellow fever vaccine. The sample here was CD4+ T cells sorted from PBMCs, taken 5 days after the yellow fever booster vaccination. This chain uses TRBV7-3 with TRBJ2-1; D remains unclear. The CDR3 loop is CASRLNVQVGGEQFF. CDR3 coding DNA: TGTGCCAGCAGGCTTAATGTCCAGGTCGGTGGCGAGCAGTTCTTC. Full variable domain (missing parts from reference TRBV7-3 and TRBJ2-1): GAGVSQTPSNKVTEKGKYVELRCDPISGHTALYWYRQSLGQGPEFLIYFQGTGAADDSGLPNDRFFAVRPEGSVSTLKIQRTERGDSAVYLCASRLNVQVGGEQFFGPGTRLTVL.